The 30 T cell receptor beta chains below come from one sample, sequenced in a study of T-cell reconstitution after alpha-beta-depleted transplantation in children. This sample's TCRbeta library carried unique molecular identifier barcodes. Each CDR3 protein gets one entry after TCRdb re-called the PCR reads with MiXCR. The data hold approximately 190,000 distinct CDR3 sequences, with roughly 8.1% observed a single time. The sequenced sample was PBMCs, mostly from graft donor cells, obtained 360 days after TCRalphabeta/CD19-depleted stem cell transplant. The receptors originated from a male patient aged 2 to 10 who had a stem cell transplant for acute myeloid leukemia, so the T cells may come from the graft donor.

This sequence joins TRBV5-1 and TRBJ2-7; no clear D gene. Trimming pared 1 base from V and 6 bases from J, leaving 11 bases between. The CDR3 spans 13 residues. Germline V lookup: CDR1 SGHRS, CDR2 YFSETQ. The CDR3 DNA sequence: TGCGCCAGCAGCTTGATCCCTCTGGGCGAGCAGTACTTC. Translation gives CASSLIPLGEQYF.

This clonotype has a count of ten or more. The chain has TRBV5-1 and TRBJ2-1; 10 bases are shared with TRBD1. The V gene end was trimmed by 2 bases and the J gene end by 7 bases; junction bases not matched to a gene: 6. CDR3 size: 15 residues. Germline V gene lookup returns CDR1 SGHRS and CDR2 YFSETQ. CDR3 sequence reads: CASSLPGQGSNEQFF. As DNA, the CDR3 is TGCGCCAGCAGCTTACCGGGACAGGGGTCAAATGAGCAGTTCTTC.

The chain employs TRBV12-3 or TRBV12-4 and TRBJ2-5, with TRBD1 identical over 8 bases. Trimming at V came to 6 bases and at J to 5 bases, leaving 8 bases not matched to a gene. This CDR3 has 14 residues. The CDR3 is CASSPGQGRETQYF. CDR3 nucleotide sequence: TGTGCCAGCAGCCCAGGACAGGGTAGGGAGACCCAGTACTTC.

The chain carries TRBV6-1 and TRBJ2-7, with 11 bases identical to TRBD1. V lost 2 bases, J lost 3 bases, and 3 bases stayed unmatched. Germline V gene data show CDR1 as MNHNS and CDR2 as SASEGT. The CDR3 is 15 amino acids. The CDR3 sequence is CASSERDRGDYEQYV. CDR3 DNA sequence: TGTGCCAGCAGTGAAAGGGACAGGGGGGACTACGAGCAGTACGTC.

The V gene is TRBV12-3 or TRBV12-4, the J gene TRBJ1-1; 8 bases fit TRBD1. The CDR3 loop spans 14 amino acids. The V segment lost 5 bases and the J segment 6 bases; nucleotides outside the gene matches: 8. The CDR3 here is CASSLVQGAAEAFF. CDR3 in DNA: TGTGCCAGCAGTCTTGTTCAGGGGGCTGCTGAAGCTTTCTTT.

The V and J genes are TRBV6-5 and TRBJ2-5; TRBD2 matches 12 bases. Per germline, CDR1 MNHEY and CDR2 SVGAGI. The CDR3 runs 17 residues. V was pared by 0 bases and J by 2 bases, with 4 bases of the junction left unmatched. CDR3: CASSYSWTSGVQETQYF. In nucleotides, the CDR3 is TGTGCCAGCAGTTACTCCTGGACTAGCGGGGTGCAAGAGACCCAGTACTTC.

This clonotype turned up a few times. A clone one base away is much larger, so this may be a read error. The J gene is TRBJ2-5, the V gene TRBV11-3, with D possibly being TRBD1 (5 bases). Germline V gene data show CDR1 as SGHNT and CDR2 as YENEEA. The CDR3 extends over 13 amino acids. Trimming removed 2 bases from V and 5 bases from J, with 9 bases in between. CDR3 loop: CASSLQGRETQYF. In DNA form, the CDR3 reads TGTGCCAGCAGCTTACAGGGAAGGGAGACCCAGTACTTC.

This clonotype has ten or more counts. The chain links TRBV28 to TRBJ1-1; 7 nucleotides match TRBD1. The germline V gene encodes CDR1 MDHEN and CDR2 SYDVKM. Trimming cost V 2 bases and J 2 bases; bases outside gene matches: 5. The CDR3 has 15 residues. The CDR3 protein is CASSLVTGPNTEAFF. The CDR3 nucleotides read TGTGCCAGCAGTTTAGTGACAGGGCCCAACACTGAAGCTTTCTTT.

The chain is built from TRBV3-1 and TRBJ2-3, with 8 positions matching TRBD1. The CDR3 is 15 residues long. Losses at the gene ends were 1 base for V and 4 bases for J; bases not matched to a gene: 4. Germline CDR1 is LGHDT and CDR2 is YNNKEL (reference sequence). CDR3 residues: CASSQALTGADTQYF. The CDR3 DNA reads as TGTGCCAGCAGCCAAGCTCTGACAGGGGCAGATACGCAGTATTTT.

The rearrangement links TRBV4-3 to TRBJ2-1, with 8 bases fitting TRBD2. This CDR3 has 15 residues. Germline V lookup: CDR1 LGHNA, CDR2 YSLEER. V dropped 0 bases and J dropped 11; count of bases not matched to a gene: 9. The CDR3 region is CASSQERTAGGQQFF. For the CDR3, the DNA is TGCGCCAGCAGCCAAGAGAGAACGGCGGGAGGCCAGCAGTTCTTC.

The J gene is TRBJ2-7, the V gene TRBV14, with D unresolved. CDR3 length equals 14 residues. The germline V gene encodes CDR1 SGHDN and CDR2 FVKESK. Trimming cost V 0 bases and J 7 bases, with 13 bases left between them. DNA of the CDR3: TGTGCCAGCAGCCAAGATCGGTCCCCTGGGGAGCAGTACTTC. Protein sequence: CASSQDRSPGEQYF.

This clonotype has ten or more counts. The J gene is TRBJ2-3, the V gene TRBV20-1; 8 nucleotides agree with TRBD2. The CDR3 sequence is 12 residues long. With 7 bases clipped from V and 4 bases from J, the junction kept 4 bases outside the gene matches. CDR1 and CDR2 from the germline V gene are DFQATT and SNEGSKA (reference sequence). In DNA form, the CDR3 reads TGCAGTGGTGCGGGGGGCTCAGATACGCAGTATTTT. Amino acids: CSGAGGSDTQYF.

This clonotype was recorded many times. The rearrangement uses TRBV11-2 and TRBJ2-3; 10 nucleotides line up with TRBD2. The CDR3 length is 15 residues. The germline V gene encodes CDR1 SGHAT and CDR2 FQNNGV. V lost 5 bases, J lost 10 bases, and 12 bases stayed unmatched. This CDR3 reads CASSTRALAGRSQYF. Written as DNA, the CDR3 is TGTGCCAGCAGCACAAGGGCACTAGCGGGACGATCGCAGTATTTT.

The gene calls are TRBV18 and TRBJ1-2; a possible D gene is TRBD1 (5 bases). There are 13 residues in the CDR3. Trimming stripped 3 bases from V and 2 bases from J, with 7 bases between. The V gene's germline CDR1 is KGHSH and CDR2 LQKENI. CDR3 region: CASSPGDNYGYTF. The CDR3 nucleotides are TGTGCCAGCTCACCGGGGGACAACTATGGCTACACCTTC.

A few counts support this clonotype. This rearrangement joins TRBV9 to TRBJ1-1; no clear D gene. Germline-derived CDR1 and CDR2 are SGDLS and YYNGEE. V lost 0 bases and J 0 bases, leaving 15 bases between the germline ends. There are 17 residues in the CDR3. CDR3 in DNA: TGTGCCAGCAGCGTAGGAAATCAGAAAAACATGAACACTGAAGCTTTCTTT. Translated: CASSVGNQKNMNTEAFF.

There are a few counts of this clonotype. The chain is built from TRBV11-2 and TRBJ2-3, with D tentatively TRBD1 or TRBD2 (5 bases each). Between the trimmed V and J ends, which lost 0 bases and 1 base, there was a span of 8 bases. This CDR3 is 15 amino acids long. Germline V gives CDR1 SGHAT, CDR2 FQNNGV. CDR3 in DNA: TGTGCCAGCAGCTTAGATAGGGACCGCACAGATACGCAGTATTTT. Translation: CASSLDRDRTDTQYF.

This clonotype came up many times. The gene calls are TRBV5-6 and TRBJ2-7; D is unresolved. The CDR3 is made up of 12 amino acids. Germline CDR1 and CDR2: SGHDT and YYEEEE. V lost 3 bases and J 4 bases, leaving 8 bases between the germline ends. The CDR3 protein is CASSSGPYEQYF. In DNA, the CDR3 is TGTGCCAGCAGCTCCGGGCCTTACGAGCAGTACTTC. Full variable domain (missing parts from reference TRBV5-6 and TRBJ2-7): DAGVTQSPTHLIKTRGQQVTLRCSPKSGHDTVSWYQQALGQGPQFIFQYYEEEERQRGNFPDRFSGHQFPNYSSELNVNALLLGDSALYLCASSSGPYEQYFGPGTRLTVT.

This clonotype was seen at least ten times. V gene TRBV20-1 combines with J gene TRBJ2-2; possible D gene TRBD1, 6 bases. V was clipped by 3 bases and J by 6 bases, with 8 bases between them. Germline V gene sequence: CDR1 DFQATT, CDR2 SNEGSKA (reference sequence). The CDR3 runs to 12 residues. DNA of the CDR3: TGCAGTGCTAGTACAGGGCCCGGGGAGCTGTTTTTT. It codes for CSASTGPGELFF.

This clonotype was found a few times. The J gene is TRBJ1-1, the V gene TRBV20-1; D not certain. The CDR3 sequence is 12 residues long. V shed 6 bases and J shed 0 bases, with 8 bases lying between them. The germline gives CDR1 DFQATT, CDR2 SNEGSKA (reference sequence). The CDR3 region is CSATRVNTEAFF. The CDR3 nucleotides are TGCAGTGCAACGAGGGTGAACACTGAAGCTTTCTTT.

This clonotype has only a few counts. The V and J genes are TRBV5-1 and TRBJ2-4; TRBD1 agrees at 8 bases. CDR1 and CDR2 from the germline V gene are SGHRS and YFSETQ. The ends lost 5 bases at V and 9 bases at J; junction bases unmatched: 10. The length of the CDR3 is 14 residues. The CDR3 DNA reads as TGCGCCAGCAGTTCCGGACAGGGAGGAGGCATTCAGTACTTC. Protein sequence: CASSSGQGGGIQYF.

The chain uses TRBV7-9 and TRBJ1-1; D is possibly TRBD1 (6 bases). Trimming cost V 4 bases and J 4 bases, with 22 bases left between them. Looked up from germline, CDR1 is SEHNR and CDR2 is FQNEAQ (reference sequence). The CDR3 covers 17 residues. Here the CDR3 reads CASSYHGQPSWGTEAFF. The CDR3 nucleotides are TGTGCCAGCAGCTACCATGGACAGCCCTCATGGGGCACTGAAGCTTTCTTT.

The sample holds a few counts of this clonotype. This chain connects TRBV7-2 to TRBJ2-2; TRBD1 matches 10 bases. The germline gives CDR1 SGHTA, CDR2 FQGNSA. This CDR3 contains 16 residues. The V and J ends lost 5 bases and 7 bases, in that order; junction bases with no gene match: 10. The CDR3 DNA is TGTGCCAGCAGCGGGCCAGACAGGGGGCGGGGCGGGGAGCTGTTTTTT. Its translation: CASSGPDRGRGGELFF.

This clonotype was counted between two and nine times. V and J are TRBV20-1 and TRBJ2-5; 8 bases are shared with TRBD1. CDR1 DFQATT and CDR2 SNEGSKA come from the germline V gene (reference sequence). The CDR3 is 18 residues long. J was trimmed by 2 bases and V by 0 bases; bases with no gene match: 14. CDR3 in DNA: TGCAGTGCTAGAGATATGAAGGACAGGGATCGGGGGCAAGAGACCCAGTACTTC. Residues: CSARDMKDRDRGQETQYF.

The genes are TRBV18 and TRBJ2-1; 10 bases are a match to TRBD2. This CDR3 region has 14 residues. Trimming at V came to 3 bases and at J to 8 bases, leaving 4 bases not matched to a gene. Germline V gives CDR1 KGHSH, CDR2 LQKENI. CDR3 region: CASSPASGSYEQFF. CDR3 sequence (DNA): TGTGCCAGCTCACCGGCTAGCGGGAGCTATGAGCAGTTCTTC.

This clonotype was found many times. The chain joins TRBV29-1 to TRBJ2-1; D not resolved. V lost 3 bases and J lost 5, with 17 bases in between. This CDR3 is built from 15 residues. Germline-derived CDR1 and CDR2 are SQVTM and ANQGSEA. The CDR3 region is CSVDIAWRENNEQFF. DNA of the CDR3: TGCAGCGTTGACATAGCTTGGCGCGAGAACAATGAGCAGTTCTTC.

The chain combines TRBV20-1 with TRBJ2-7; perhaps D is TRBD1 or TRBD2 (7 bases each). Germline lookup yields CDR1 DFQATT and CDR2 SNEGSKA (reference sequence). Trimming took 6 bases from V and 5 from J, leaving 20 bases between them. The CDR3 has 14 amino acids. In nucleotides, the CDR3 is TGCAGTGCCAGGGGGAGGGCAGGGCCCAACGAGCAGTACTTC. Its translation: CSARGRAGPNEQYF.

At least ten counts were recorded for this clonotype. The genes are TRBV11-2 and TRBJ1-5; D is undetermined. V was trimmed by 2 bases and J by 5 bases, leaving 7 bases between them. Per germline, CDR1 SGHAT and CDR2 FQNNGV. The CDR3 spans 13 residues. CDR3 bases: TGTGCCAGCAGCTTAAACAGTGATCAGCCCCAGCATTTT. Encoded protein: CASSLNSDQPQHF.

The CDR3 protein is CASSLGPQRKTTGELFF. The CDR3 region has the DNA TGTGCCAGCAGCTTAGGACCACAGAGAAAGACCACCGGGGAGCTGTTTTTT. This rearrangement joins TRBV7-6 to TRBJ2-2; D is undetermined. Germline CDR1 SGHVS, CDR2 FNYEAQ. This CDR3 is 17 amino acids long. V dropped 1 base and J dropped 4 bases, with 16 bases sitting between them. Combining the CDR3 with reference TRBV7-6 and TRBJ2-2 gives the whole variable domain GAGVSQSPRYKVTKRGQDVALRCDPISGHVSLYWYRQALGQGPEFLTYFNYEAQQDKSGLPNDRFSAERPEGSISTLTIQRTEQRDSAMYRCASSLGPQRKTTGELFFGEGSRLTVL.

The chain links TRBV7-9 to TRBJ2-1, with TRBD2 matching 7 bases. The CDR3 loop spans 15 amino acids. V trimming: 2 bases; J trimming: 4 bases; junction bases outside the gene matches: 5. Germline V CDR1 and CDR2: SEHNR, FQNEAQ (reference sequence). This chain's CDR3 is CASSLRGGGYNEQFF. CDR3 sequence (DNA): TGTGCCAGCAGCTTACGGGGCGGGGGTTACAATGAGCAGTTCTTC. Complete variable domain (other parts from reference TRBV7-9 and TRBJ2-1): DTGVSQNPRHKITKRGQNVTFRCDPISEHNRLYWYRQTLGQGPEFLTYFQNEAQLEKSRLLSDRFSAERPKGSFSTLEIQRTEQGDSAMYLCASSLRGGGYNEQFFGPGTRLTVL.

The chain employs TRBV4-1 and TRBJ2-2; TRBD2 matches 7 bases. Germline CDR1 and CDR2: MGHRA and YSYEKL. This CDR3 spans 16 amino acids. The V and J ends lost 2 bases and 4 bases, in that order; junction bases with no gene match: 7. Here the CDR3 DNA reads TGCGCCAGCAGCCAATTGGGCGGGAGTCCCACCGGGGAGCTGTTTTTT. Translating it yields CASSQLGGSPTGELFF.